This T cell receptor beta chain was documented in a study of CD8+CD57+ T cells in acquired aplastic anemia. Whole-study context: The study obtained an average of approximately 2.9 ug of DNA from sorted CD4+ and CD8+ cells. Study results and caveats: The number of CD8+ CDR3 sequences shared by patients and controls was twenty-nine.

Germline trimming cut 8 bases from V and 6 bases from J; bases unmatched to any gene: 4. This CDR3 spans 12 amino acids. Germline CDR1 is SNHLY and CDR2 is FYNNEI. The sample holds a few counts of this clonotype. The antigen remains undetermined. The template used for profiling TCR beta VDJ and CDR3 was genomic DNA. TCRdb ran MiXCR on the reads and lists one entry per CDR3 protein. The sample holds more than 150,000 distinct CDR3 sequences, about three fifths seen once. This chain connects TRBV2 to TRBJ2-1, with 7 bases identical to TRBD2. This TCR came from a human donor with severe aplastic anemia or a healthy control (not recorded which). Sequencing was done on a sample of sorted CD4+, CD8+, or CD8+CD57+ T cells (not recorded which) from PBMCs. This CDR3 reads CASQERGNEQFF. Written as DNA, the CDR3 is TGTGCCAGCCAGGAGCGGGGCAATGAGCAGTTCTTC.